This TCR beta chain was identified during a study of shared clonotypes between healthy human individuals. The length of the CDR3 is 14 residues. Germline CDR1 SNHLY, CDR2 FYNNEI. V gave up 1 base and J gave up 0 bases, with 7 bases separating them. Generated by immunoSEQ multiplex PCR, the TCRdb table keeps only in-frame clones and is missing some. Among roughly 2.5 million clones listed, approximately 92% were seen once. This clone has a handful of counts. The chain combines TRBV2 with TRBJ2-7, with D unclear. Sequencing used naive CD4+ T cells sorted from blood. Subset of the sample: CD45RA+ positively selected. The sequence came from a man aged 18-30 years in good health. The CDR3 DNA reads TGTGCCAGCAGTGAAGGGATCCCCTCCTACGAGCAGTACTTC. Translating it yields CASSEGIPSYEQYF.